The sequence of this T cell receptor beta chain was determined in a study of blood T cell repertoires in COVID-19. About the research overall: The samples span acute and convalescent COVID-19 from the United States, Italy and Spain. Sample material is recorded as cDNA or gDNA derived from T cells, B-cell-depleted T cells, or PBMCs.

Original processing notes: Researchers report that nucleated cell counts were estimated from reference gene primer amplification. Measured with immunoSEQ multiplex PCR; TCRdb has only the in-frame clones, and not every one. For V, J and clone size, that table is used; D and trimming come from the DNA. The profile shows about 210,000 clones, less than 90% of them singletons. Looked up from germline, CDR1 is SGHRS and CDR2 is YFSETQ. V lost 0 bases to trimming and J lost 2 bases; unmatched junction nucleotides: 5. CDR3 length equals 15 residues. This sequence was found in a man aged 65 to 79 with acute or convalescent COVID-19. The rearrangement joins TRBV5-1 to TRBJ2-7; 7 positions agree with TRBD2. What was sequenced was peripheral blood. CDR3 DNA sequence: TGCGCCAGCAGCTTGGGGTCCAGCGGGACCTACGAGCAGTACTTC. It translates to CASSLGSSGTYEQYF.